This TCR beta chain is drawn from a study of blood T cells in healthy people across ages. The study's findings and limits: Estimates based on one million T cells were treated as lower bounds. Among T cells, TCR beta diversity per million cells dropped roughly linearly as age rose.

Trimming removed 4 bases from V and 6 bases from J, with 10 bases in between. This CDR3 contains 12 residues. The germline CDR1 and CDR2 sequences are SGHVS and FNYEAQ. For this clonotype: Antigen specificity is unknown.

A second roughly 7 to 12 cycle PCR used barcoded and J-beta primers. Each CDR3 protein is one row after TCRdb ran MiXCR on the 5' RACE reads. Of around 1.5 million distinct CDR3 sequences detected, approximately 59% appear once; the ten largest clones hold 6.5% to 8.5%. A minimum of 7 million PBMCs was isolated per sample. The sequence was obtained from a young man in good health. The rearrangement joins TRBV7-6 to TRBJ2-7; D call uncertain. The sequencing input was blood. CDR3 in amino acids: CASSYLSGEQYF. In nucleotides, the CDR3 is TGTGCCAGCAGCTACCTCTCGGGCGAGCAGTACTTC.